The rows below give T cell receptor beta chains drawn from one sample of a study of T-cell reconstitution after alpha-beta-depleted transplantation in children. TCRdb independently ran MiXCR on the PCR reads; one entry per CDR3 protein. Among 550,000 to 600,000 distinct CDR3 sequences listed, 23% were seen once. This specimen consisted of PBMCs, mostly from graft donor cells, obtained 360 days after TCRalphabeta/CD19-depleted stem cell transplant. These receptor sequences come from a boy under three years old who had a stem cell transplant for acute myeloid leukemia, so the T cells may come from the graft donor. Each CDR3 is given without its conserved first and last residue.

V gene: TRBV29-1; J gene: TRBJ2-7; CDR3 protein: SVCRGTYEQY
V gene: TRBV7-2; J gene: TRBJ2-3; CDR3 protein: ASSFTVVPDTQY
V gene: TRBV29-1; J gene: TRBJ1-2; CDR3 protein: SVDPAGHGQSNYGYT
V gene: TRBV20-1; J gene: TRBJ1-1; CDR3 protein: SARDRGMNTEAF
V gene: TRBV29-1; J gene: TRBJ2-3; CDR3 protein: SVAPLAGETDTQY
V gene: TRBV29-1; J gene: TRBJ2-7; CDR3 protein: SVEGTGESSYEQY
V gene: TRBV20-1; J gene: TRBJ2-3; CDR3 protein: SAEDPFAGGGVSTDTQY
V gene: TRBV7-6; J gene: TRBJ2-7; CDR3 protein: ASSLAGDFNEQY
V gene: TRBV12-3/TRBV12-4; J gene: TRBJ1-6; CDR3 protein: ASSLTVHNSPLH
V gene: TRBV29-1; J gene: TRBJ2-7; CDR3 protein: SVLGLAGGLEEQY
V gene: TRBV12-3/TRBV12-4; J gene: TRBJ1-2; CDR3 protein: ASSRIPQALGDYGYT
V gene: TRBV15; J gene: TRBJ2-3; CDR3 protein: APAGGLADTQY
V gene: TRBV5-6; J gene: TRBJ2-5; CDR3 protein: ASSLGWEVETQY
V gene: TRBV4-3; J gene: TRBJ2-7; CDR3 protein: ASSRLANYEQY
V gene: TRBV20-1; J gene: TRBJ2-5; CDR3 protein: SARDRESFPQETQY
V gene: TRBV6-4; J gene: TRBJ2-3; CDR3 protein: ASSDPSGGTVLGTDTQY
V gene: TRBV4-1; J gene: TRBJ1-3; CDR3 protein: ASSQSNSGNTIY
V gene: TRBV20-1; J gene: TRBJ2-5; CDR3 protein: SARRASETAQY
V gene: TRBV12-3/TRBV12-4; J gene: TRBJ2-3; CDR3 protein: ASSFATSGAADTQY